A single sample gave rise to the 19 T cell receptor beta chains below, sequenced in a study of response to subunit inactivated influenza vaccine. Each CDR3 protein gets one entry after TCRdb re-called the RT-PCR reads with MiXCR. The sample holds 450,000 to 600,000 distinct CDR3 sequences; 7.2% are singletons and the top ten take around 14%. The input for sequencing was PBMCs from blood, taken about 23 months after vaccination. These receptors all come from a man between 45 and 75 years old who received an inactivated influenza vaccine.

V is TRBV7-9 and J is TRBJ1-3; the match to TRBD1 covers 8 bases. Trimming at V came to 4 bases and at J to 4 bases, leaving 6 bases not matched to a gene. The CDR3 is made up of 15 amino acids. CDR1 is SEHNR and CDR2 is FQNEAQ in the germline V gene (reference sequence). The DNA of the CDR3 is TGTGCCAGCAGCTCCCCGACAGGGGTCGGAAACACCATATATTTT. Translated, it gives CASSSPTGVGNTIYF. The full variable domain, in which reference TRBV7-9 and TRBJ1-3 provide the parts outside the CDR3, is DTGVSQNPRHKITKRGQNVTFRCDPISEHNRLYWYRQTLGQGPEFLTYFQNEAQLEKSRLLSDRFSAERPKGSFSTLEIQRTEQGDSAMYLCASSSPTGVGNTIYFGEGSWLTVV.

This clonotype came up a few times. The gene calls are TRBV3-1 and TRBJ1-1; D is perhaps TRBD1 (5 bases). The V gene's germline CDR1 is LGHDT and CDR2 YNNKEL (reference sequence). The CDR3 extends over 15 amino acids. Trimming removed 4 bases at V and 1 base at J, with 13 bases between. The CDR3 spells CASSRGDVRNTEAFF. Written as DNA, the CDR3 is TGTGCCAGCAGCCGAGGGGACGTACGGAACACTGAAGCTTTCTTT. Combining the CDR3 with reference TRBV3-1 and TRBJ1-1 gives the whole variable domain DTAVSQTPKYLVTQMGNDKSIKCEQNLGHDTMYWYKQDSKKFLKIMFSYNNKELIINETVPNRFSPKSPDKAHLNLHINSLELGDSAVYFCASSRGDVRNTEAFFGQGTRLTVV.

This clonotype appeared a few times. The chain is built from TRBV7-9 and TRBJ2-5; TRBD1 might be the D (6 bases). Germline CDR1 is SEHNR and CDR2 is FQNEAQ (reference sequence). CDR3 length: 14 residues. V lost 4 bases to trimming and J lost 5 bases, with 14 bases between them. The DNA of the CDR3 is TGTGCCAGCAGCTCCCGACAGGTGTGGGAGACCCAGTACTTC. Protein: CASSSRQVWETQYF.

In its sample, this clonotype was seen a few times. V usage is TRBV28 and J usage is TRBJ2-7; D might be TRBD2 (6 bases). The V gene lost 3 bases and the J gene lost 2 bases, with 11 bases spanning the gap. The length of the CDR3 is 14 residues. Looked up from germline, CDR1 is MDHEN and CDR2 is SYDVKM. In nucleotides, the CDR3 is TGTGCCAGCAGTTTTGGGGGAGGACCCTACGAGCAGTACTTC. Amino acid sequence: CASSFGGGPYEQYF.

This sequence joins TRBV29-1 and TRBJ2-1; a possible D gene is TRBD2 (6 bases). Germline values: CDR1 SQVTM, CDR2 ANQGSEA. The CDR3 sequence is 16 residues long. Trimming pared 4 bases from V and 2 bases from J, leaving 18 bases between. CDR3 sequence reads: CSVGGPAGPTYNEQFF. CDR3 nucleotides: TGCAGCGTTGGAGGGCCGGCGGGACCTACCTACAATGAGCAGTTCTTC.

The V gene is TRBV29-1, the J gene TRBJ1-1; D unresolved. The CDR3 has 13 residues. Germline V gives CDR1 SQVTM, CDR2 ANQGSEA. V was clipped by 6 bases and J by 3 bases, with 14 bases between them. The CDR3 protein is CSVKDGFYTEAFF. CDR3 nucleotides: TGCAGCGTCAAAGACGGATTCTACACTGAAGCTTTCTTT. Full variable domain (missing parts from reference TRBV29-1 and TRBJ1-1): SAVISQKPSRDICQRGTSLTIQCQVDSQVTMMFWYRQQPGQSLTLIATANQGSEATYESGFVIDKFPISRPNLTFSTLTVSNMSPEDSSIYLCSVKDGFYTEAFFGQGTRLTVV.

This chain uses TRBV20-1 with TRBJ2-1; 7 bases line up with TRBD1. This CDR3 is built from 14 residues. Losses at the gene ends were 2 bases for V and 4 bases for J; bases not matched to a gene: 5. Germline V lookup: CDR1 DFQATT, CDR2 SNEGSKA (reference sequence). The CDR3 here is CSARTPGQYNEQFF. DNA for the CDR3: TGCAGTGCTAGAACCCCGGGACAGTACAATGAGCAGTTCTTC.

This clonotype occurred a few times. The rearrangement uses TRBV21-1 and TRBJ2-1; TRBD1, the table's D call, lacks a check against the DNA. TRBV21-1 is classified as a pseudogene. The CDR3 is made up of 18 amino acids. The CDR3 reads CARNRERSGSRFDNEQFF. The CDR3 DNA reads as TGTGCCAGAAACAGGGAGAGGTCGGGTAGCAGATTCGACAATGAGCAGTTCTTC.

J is TRBJ1-5 and V is TRBV2; the D gene is possibly TRBD1 (5 bases). The germline CDR1 and CDR2 sequences are SNHLY and FYNNEI. Trimming left V 7 bases short and J 2 bases short, with 18 bases between. The CDR3 spans 16 residues. Here the CDR3 DNA reads TGTGCCAGCAAGGCCGGGCAGGGTATGGGCAATCAGCCCCAGCATTTT. It yields the protein CASKAGQGMGNQPQHF.

This clonotype was observed at least ten times. The chain is built from TRBV12-3 or TRBV12-4 and TRBJ1-1; 8 bases match TRBD1. With 6 bases clipped from V and 1 base from J, the junction kept 4 bases outside the gene matches. This CDR3 is 14 amino acids long. The CDR3 reads CASSPTGENTEAFF. The DNA of the CDR3 is TGTGCCAGCAGCCCGACAGGGGAGAACACTGAAGCTTTCTTT.

The V and J genes are TRBV7-9 and TRBJ2-3; unclear D gene. The V gene lost 3 bases and the J gene lost 5 bases, with 6 bases spanning the gap. CDR1 and CDR2 (germline): SEHNR, FQNEAQ (reference sequence). The CDR3 has 12 amino acids. CDR3 sequence reads: CASSFGLDTQYF. DNA of the CDR3: TGTGCCAGCAGCTTCGGGTTAGATACGCAGTATTTT.

The CDR3 DNA sequence: TGTGCCAGCAGCTTAGCCCTGACAGGGGGGTCCGGTGAGCAGTTCTTC. Amino acids: CASSLALTGGSGEQFF. The V and J genes are TRBV11-1 and TRBJ2-1, with 9 bases identical to TRBD1. The CDR3 loop spans 16 amino acids. The germline V gene encodes CDR1 SGHAT and CDR2 FQDESV (reference sequence). V trimming: 0 bases; J trimming: 9 bases; junction bases outside the gene matches: 9.

This clonotype was recorded many times. The genes are TRBV7-2 and TRBJ2-4; 7 bases are shared with TRBD1. Germline loops: CDR1 SGHTA, CDR2 FQGNSA. V lost 4 bases to trimming and J lost 7 bases; unmatched junction nucleotides: 4. This CDR3 has 13 residues. Here the CDR3 reads CASSSGQWNIQYF. The DNA of the CDR3 is TGTGCCAGCAGCTCGGGACAGTGGAACATTCAGTACTTC.

This clonotype has just a few counts. CDR3 amino acids: CASSQDQAYGAFF. DNA for the CDR3: TGCGCCAGCAGCCAAGATCAAGCATATGGAGCTTTCTTT. The J gene is TRBJ1-1, the V gene TRBV4-3; D not resolved. The CDR3 spans 13 residues. Germline values: CDR1 LGHNA, CDR2 YSLEER. Trimming took 0 bases from V and 10 from J, leaving 12 bases between them.

Concerning this clonotype: Germline and junction disagree at one end, which may indicate a read error. This sequence joins TRBV6-5 and TRBJ2-4; a weak D match, TRBD1 (7 bases). The CDR3 loop spans 17 amino acids. In germline, CDR1 is MNHEY, CDR2 SVGAGI. CDR3 protein: CASSLPGGSYFENIQCF. Here the CDR3 DNA reads TGTGCCAGCAGTTTGCCAGGGGGGTCTTATTTCGAAAACATTCAGTGCTTC.

The table lists this clonotype with a few counts. The chain couples TRBV14 to TRBJ2-2, with D uncertain. Germline V gene lookup returns CDR1 SGHDN and CDR2 FVKESK. The V end lost 1 base, the J end lost 4 bases, and 7 bases lay between the germline ends. CDR3 length: 14 residues. This CDR3 reads CASSQGGSTGELFF. Written as DNA, the CDR3 is TGTGCCAGCAGCCAAGGGGGAAGCACCGGGGAGCTGTTTTTT.

This clonotype was found a few times. The J gene is TRBJ1-1, the V gene TRBV12-3 or TRBV12-4; D is possibly TRBD1 (5 bases). Between the trimmed V and J ends, which lost 0 bases and 7 bases, there was a span of 12 bases. CDR3 length: 14 amino acids. The CDR3 sequence is CASSLAGGGIEAFF. CDR3 in DNA: TGTGCCAGCAGTTTAGCGGGTGGGGGGATTGAAGCTTTCTTT.

This clonotype occurred a few times. This chain joins TRBV4-2 and TRBJ2-1; D possibly uses TRBD1 or TRBD2 (5 bases each). Looked up from germline, CDR1 is LGHNA and CDR2 is YNFKEQ. CDR3 length: 17 amino acids. V was trimmed by 0 bases and J by 0 bases, leaving 12 bases between them. The CDR3 loop reads CASSQDIWGNSYNEQFF. For the CDR3, the DNA is TGTGCCAGCAGCCAAGATATTTGGGGGAACTCCTACAATGAGCAGTTCTTC.

Only a few counts were recorded for this clonotype. Its ends do not fully match the called genes, so a read error is possible. The chain uses TRBV10-2 and TRBJ1-2; D unclear. Germline-derived CDR1 and CDR2 are WSHSY and SAAADI. This CDR3 comprises 16 residues. The CDR3 loop is CASSEFFTVSNHGYTF. In nucleotides, the CDR3 is TGCGCCAGCAGTGAGTTCTTTACAGTCTCTAACCATGGCTACACCTTC.